This TCR beta chain was recorded in a study of cytotoxic CD8 clonotypes in ibrutinib-treated CLL. Study in general: Responses comprised approximately 25 partial and 2 complete; at median around 70 months, approximately 15 remained remitted and around 12 progressed. Study-wide points: Samples from sustained-remission and progressing patients were taken at different times.

A remark on this clone: No antigen is known for it.

Per germline, CDR1 SGHDN and CDR2 FVKESK. Trimming at V came to 1 base and at J to 7 bases, leaving 8 bases not matched to a gene. There are 15 residues in the CDR3. TCRdb keeps only in-frame clones here, not all; method: immunoSEQ multiplex PCR. The sample contains about 140,000 clones, 77% of which appear only once. The receptor was isolated from a human donor with chronic lymphocytic leukemia. The V and J genes are TRBV14 and TRBJ2-3; 7 bases agree with TRBD2. Sequenced material: PBMCs, taken after 12 months of ibrutinib treatment. The CDR3 sequence is CASSQGVAGVNTQYF. The CDR3 bases are TGTGCCAGCAGCCAAGGAGTAGCGGGCGTGAATACGCAGTATTTT. Combining the CDR3 with reference TRBV14 and TRBJ2-3 gives the whole variable domain EAGVTQFPSHSVIEKGQTVTLRCDPISGHDNLYWYRRVMGKEIKFLLHFVKESKQDESGMPNNRFLAERTGGTYSTLKVQPAELEDSGVYFCASSQGVAGVNTQYFGPGTRLTVL.